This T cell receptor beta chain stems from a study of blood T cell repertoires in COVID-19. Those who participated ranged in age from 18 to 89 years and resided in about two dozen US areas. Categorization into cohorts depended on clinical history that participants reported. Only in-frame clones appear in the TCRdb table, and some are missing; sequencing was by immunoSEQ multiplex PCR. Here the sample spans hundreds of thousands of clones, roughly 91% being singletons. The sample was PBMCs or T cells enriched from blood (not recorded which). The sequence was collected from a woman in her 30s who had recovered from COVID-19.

The CDR3 DNA is TGTGCCACCAGTGACCTGGGACAGGACAATGAGCAGTTCTTC. Protein product: CATSDLGQDNEQFF. The gene calls are TRBV24-1 and TRBJ2-1; 8 bases agree with TRBD1. Looked up from germline, CDR1 is KGHDR and CDR2 is SFDVKD. Germline trimming cut 4 bases from V and 5 bases from J; bases unmatched to any gene: 3. The CDR3 runs to 14 residues.